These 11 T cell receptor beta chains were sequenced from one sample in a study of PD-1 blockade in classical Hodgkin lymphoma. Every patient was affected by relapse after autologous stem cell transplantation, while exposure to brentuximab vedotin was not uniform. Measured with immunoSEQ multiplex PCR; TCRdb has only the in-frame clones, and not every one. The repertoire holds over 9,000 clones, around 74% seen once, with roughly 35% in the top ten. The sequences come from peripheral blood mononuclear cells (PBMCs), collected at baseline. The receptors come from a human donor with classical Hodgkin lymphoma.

CDR3 protein: CASSLVLKGEQFF. The CDR3 region has the DNA TGCGCCAGCAGCTTGGTCTTAAAGGGAGAGCAGTTCTTC. This chain links TRBV5-1 with TRBJ2-1; D not resolved. The CDR3 totals 13 residues. Looked up from germline, CDR1 is SGHRS and CDR2 is YFSETQ. Trimming removed 0 bases at V and 10 bases at J, with 11 bases between.

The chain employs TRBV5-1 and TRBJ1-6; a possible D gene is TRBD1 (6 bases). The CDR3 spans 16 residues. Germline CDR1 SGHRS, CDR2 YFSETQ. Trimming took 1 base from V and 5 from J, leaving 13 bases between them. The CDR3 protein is CASSLRTATHNSPLHF. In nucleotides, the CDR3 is TGCGCCAGCAGCTTGCGGACAGCCACACATAATTCACCCCTCCACTTT.

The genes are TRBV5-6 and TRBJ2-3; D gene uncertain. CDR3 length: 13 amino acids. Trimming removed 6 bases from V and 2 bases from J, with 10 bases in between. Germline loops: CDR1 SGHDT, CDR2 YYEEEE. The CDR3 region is CASTPFNTDTQYF. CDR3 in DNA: TGTGCCAGCACCCCTTTCAACACAGATACGCAGTATTTT.

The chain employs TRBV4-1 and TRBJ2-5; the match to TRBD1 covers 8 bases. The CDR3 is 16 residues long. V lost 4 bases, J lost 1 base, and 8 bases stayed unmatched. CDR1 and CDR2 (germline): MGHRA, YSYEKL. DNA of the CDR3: TGCGCCAGCAGCCCACTTGACAGGGGAGCCCAAGAGACCCAGTACTTC. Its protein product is CASSPLDRGAQETQYF.

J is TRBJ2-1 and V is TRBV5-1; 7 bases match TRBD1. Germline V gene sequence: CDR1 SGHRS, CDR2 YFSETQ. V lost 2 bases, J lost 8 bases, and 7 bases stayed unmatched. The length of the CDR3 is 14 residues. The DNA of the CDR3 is TGCGCCAGCAGCTTCAACCAGGGGGTGCATGAGCAGTTCTTC. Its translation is CASSFNQGVHEQFF.

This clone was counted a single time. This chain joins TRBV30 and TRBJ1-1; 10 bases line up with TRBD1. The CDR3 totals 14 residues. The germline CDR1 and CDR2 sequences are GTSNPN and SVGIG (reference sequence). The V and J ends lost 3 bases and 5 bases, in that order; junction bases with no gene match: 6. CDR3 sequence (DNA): TGTGCCTGGAGGAGACAGGGGGCAGGGACTGAAGCTTTCTTT. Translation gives CAWRRQGAGTEAFF.

For the CDR3, the DNA is TGTGCCCGTATGAGAACTGAAGCTTTCTTT. Residues: CARMRTEAFF. This chain links TRBV21-1 with TRBJ1-1. TRBV21-1 is a pseudogene. The CDR3 length is 10 residues.

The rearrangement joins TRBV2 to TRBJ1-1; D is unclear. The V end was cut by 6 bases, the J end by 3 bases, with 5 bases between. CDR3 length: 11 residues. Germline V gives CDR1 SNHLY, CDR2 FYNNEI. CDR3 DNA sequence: TGTGCCAGCAGCTCCTACACTGAAGCTTTCTTT. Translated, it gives CASSSYTEAFF.

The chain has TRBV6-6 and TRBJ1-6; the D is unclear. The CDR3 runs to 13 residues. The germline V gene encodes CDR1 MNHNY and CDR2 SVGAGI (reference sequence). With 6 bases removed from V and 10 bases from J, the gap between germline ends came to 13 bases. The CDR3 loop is CASSPGNLSPLHF. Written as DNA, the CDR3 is TGTGCCAGCAGCCCCGGGAACCTATCACCCCTCCACTTT.

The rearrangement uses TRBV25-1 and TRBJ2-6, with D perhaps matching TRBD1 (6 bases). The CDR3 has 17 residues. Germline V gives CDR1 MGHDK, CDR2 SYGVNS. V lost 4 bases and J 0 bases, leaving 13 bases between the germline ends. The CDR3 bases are TGTGCCAGCAGTGGTAACAGGGCATACTCTGGGGCCAACGTCCTGACTTTC. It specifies CASSGNRAYSGANVLTF.

The CDR3 sequence: CAWSKGVGTEAFF. CDR3 sequence (DNA): TGTGCCTGGAGTAAGGGTGTCGGCACTGAAGCTTTCTTT. The V and J genes are TRBV30 and TRBJ1-1; D is unclear. Germline lookup yields CDR1 GTSNPN and CDR2 SVGIG (reference sequence). Trimming pared 2 bases from V and 4 bases from J, leaving 11 bases between. CDR3 length: 13 amino acids.